This TCR beta chain was sequenced for a study of CD8+ T cells in alopecia areata. In germline, CDR1 is MNHEY, CDR2 SVGAGI. Trimming cost V 4 bases and J 4 bases; bases outside gene matches: 6. The CDR3 is 14 residues long. cDNA reverse transcribed from extracted RNA served as the sequencing template. Sequencing used immunoSEQ multiplex PCR; TCRdb keeps in-frame clones, though not all of them. The sample includes about 120,000 clones, 56% of them seen just once. Treatment noted: oral pan-JAK inhibitor, 5-10 mg twice daily. V is TRBV6-5 and J is TRBJ1-2, with 7 positions matching TRBD1. This specimen was CD4+ T cells sorted from blood, taken at week 24, from a patient treated with tofacitinib. This TCR was sampled from a human donor with alopecia areata. This CDR3 reads CASSWDSDFYGYTF. Written as DNA, the CDR3 is TGTGCCAGCAGTTGGGACAGCGATTTCTATGGCTACACCTTC.